The 27 T cell receptor beta chains below were found in one sample sequenced in a study of TIL therapy for anti-PD-1-resistant metastatic lung cancer. The immunoSEQ assay was v3. Data came from immunoSEQ multiplex PCR; TCRdb stores just in-frame clones and leaves some out. The table records about 52,000 clones, roughly 85% of them present only once. Time point denoted: pre-treatment sample, taken before nivolumab and TIL therapy. The sample in question was blood, obtained at baseline. These receptors all stem from a woman aged 30 to 85 with non-small cell lung cancer.

The J gene is TRBJ2-1, the V gene TRBV9; 12 bases are a match to TRBD2. The CDR3 runs to 13 residues. V trimming: 7 bases; J trimming: 5 bases; junction bases outside the gene matches: 1. Germline V gives CDR1 SGDLS, CDR2 YYNGEE. CDR3 sequence (DNA): TGTGCCAGCGGACTAGCGGGAAACAATGAGCAGTTCTTC. Translating gives CASGLAGNNEQFF. Based on the CDR3 plus reference TRBV9 and TRBJ2-1, the full variable domain is DSGVTQTPKHLITATGQRVTLRCSPRSGDLSVYWYQQSLDQGLQFLIQYYNGEERAKGNILERFSAQQFPDLHSELNLSSLELGDSALYFCASGLAGNNEQFFGPGTRLTVL.

CDR3 DNA sequence: TGTGCCAGCAGCTATTATACTAGCAGGGCCCACTACGAGCAGTACTTC. It is translated as CASSYYTSRAHYEQYF. The chain joins TRBV7-7 to TRBJ2-7; D is possibly TRBD2 (6 bases). The CDR3 totals 16 residues. Trimming stripped 4 bases from V and 3 bases from J, with 19 bases between. Germline values: CDR1 SSHAT, CDR2 FNYEAQ (reference sequence).

V usage is TRBV6-1 and J usage is TRBJ2-7; no firm D call. Germline CDR1 MNHNS, CDR2 SASEGT. With 2 bases removed from V and 2 bases from J, the gap between germline ends came to 7 bases. The CDR3 covers 13 residues. The CDR3 nucleotides read TGTGCCAGCAGTGAATCCCCTACCTACGAGCAGTACTTC. Its translation: CASSESPTYEQYF.

The genes are TRBV9 and TRBJ2-7, with TRBD2 matching 11 bases. The CDR3 is 18 amino acids. The V segment lost 4 bases and the J segment 2 bases; nucleotides outside the gene matches: 14. Per the germline V gene, CDR1 is SGDLS and CDR2 is YYNGEE. The CDR3 protein is CASSPSLAGGPRPYEQYF. CDR3 coding DNA: TGTGCCAGCAGCCCCAGCTTAGCGGGGGGGCCTCGGCCCTACGAGCAGTACTTC.

There are a few counts of this clone. V gene TRBV29-1 combines with J gene TRBJ1-1; the match to TRBD1 covers 7 bases. The CDR3 spans 12 residues. J lost 0 bases, V lost 6 bases, and 1 base had no gene match. Germline V gene sequence: CDR1 SQVTM, CDR2 ANQGSEA. The CDR3 loop reads CSVGTVNTEAFF. In nucleotides, the CDR3 is TGCAGCGTCGGGACAGTGAACACTGAAGCTTTCTTT.

The chain links TRBV6-5 to TRBJ2-3; TRBD1 matches 8 bases. Germline assignment: CDR1 MNHEY and CDR2 SVGAGI. Germline trimming cut 4 bases from V and 3 bases from J; bases unmatched to any gene: 6. CDR3 length: 15 residues. Here the CDR3 DNA reads TGTGCCAGCAGTTCAGGGACAGGAGAAACAGATACGCAGTATTTT. It yields the protein CASSSGTGETDTQYF.

CDR3 in amino acids: CASSGVWGTGELFF. CDR3 sequence (DNA): TGTGCCAGCAGCGGAGTCTGGGGCACCGGGGAGCTGTTTTTT. This sequence joins TRBV6-1 and TRBJ2-2; no clear D. Trimming pared 6 bases from V and 4 bases from J, leaving 12 bases between. Germline V gene lookup returns CDR1 MNHNS and CDR2 SASEGT. The CDR3 contains 14 residues.

CDR3 sequence (DNA): TGCGCCAGCAGCTTCGGGCAGGGGGCTTGGGAGCAGTACTTC. This gives the protein CASSFGQGAWEQYF. The chain couples TRBV5-1 to TRBJ2-7; 8 bases align to TRBD1. Trimming at V came to 2 bases and at J to 7 bases, leaving 8 bases not matched to a gene. There are 14 residues in the CDR3. Germline V gene data show CDR1 as SGHRS and CDR2 as YFSETQ.

This sequence joins TRBV7-8 and TRBJ2-3; no clear D gene. V lost 2 bases and J 1 base, leaving 13 bases between the germline ends. This CDR3 is 16 amino acids long. Germline CDR1 SGHVS, CDR2 FQNEAQ. CDR3 region: CASSLSTGMGTDTQYF. CDR3 nucleotides: TGTGCCAGCAGCTTATCGACTGGAATGGGCACAGATACGCAGTATTTT.

The rearrangement joins TRBV6-6 to TRBJ1-1; no definite D call. In germline, CDR1 is MNHNY, CDR2 SVGAGI (reference sequence). This CDR3 is built from 13 residues. V lost 4 bases and J lost 0, with 6 bases in between. The CDR3 protein is CASSSVMNTEAFF. The CDR3 nucleotides read TGTGCCAGCAGTTCCGTCATGAACACTGAAGCTTTCTTT.

The chain has TRBV6-1 and TRBJ1-3, with TRBD1 as a possible D gene (6 bases). This CDR3 has 14 amino acids. The V gene's germline CDR1 is MNHNS and CDR2 SASEGT. V dropped 1 base and J dropped 10 bases, with 14 bases sitting between them. CDR3 protein: CASSEGSRGTTIYF. DNA of the CDR3: TGTGCCAGCAGTGAAGGAAGCAGGGGAACTACCATATATTTT.

A few counts support this clone. The chain links TRBV7-2 to TRBJ1-2; 8 nucleotides align to TRBD1. With 5 bases clipped from V and 8 bases from J, the junction kept 10 bases outside the gene matches. This CDR3 spans 14 amino acids. CDR1 and CDR2 (germline): SGHTA, FQGNSA. The CDR3 spells CASSVLDRVGGYTF. The CDR3 region has the DNA TGTGCCAGCAGCGTCCTGGACAGGGTCGGGGGCTACACCTTC.

The chain carries TRBV6-5 and TRBJ2-7; D ambiguous. The CDR3 contains 11 residues. Germline V gene sequence: CDR1 MNHEY, CDR2 SVGAGI. V was cut by 8 bases and J by 8 bases, with 13 bases left in between. This CDR3 is CASVGAAQQYF. The DNA for the CDR3 is TGTGCCAGCGTCGGCGCGGCCCAGCAGTACTTC.

The rearrangement uses TRBV6-6 and TRBJ2-1; 8 bases agree with TRBD2. CDR1 is MNHNY, CDR2 SVGAGI, per germline (reference sequence). J lost 9 bases, V lost 5 bases, and 12 bases had no gene match. The CDR3 runs to 15 residues. CDR3 sequence (DNA): TGTGCCAGCAGTCCTGAGGCGGGAGGTGGTATTGAGCAGTTCTTC. Its protein is CASSPEAGGGIEQFF.

The J gene is TRBJ1-5, the V gene TRBV28, with 8 nucleotides matching TRBD1. Germline V gene data show CDR1 as MDHEN and CDR2 as SYDVKM. This CDR3 has 15 residues. The trim removed 6 bases at V and 5 bases at J, leaving 9 bases unmatched. The DNA for the CDR3 is TGTGCCAGCAGGGACGGACAGGGAGGGCATCAGCCCCAGCATTTT. This sequence encodes CASRDGQGGHQPQHF.

V is TRBV25-1 and J is TRBJ1-1; TRBD1 aligns across 9 bases. The CDR3 runs to 17 residues. Germline-derived CDR1 and CDR2 are MGHDK and SYGVNS. After removal of 6 bases from V and 8 bases from J, the junction contained 19 bases not matched to a gene. The CDR3 nucleotides are TGTGCCAGCAGCACAAAACTGGCGGGGGACAGGGCTGCAGAAGCTTTCTTT. Amino acids: CASSTKLAGDRAAEAFF.

In its sample, this clone was seen a few times. V usage is TRBV9 and J usage is TRBJ2-4, with D tentatively TRBD2 (5 bases). This CDR3 is built from 12 residues. Germline CDR1 SGDLS, CDR2 YYNGEE. V was trimmed by 4 bases and J by 10 bases, leaving 12 bases between them. CDR3 amino acids: CASSLLGGIQYF. Here the CDR3 DNA reads TGTGCCAGCAGCCTCCTGGGCGGGATTCAGTACTTC.

The chain employs TRBV25-1 and TRBJ2-1; TRBD2 matches 16 bases. This CDR3 comprises 16 residues. The germline gives CDR1 MGHDK, CDR2 SYGVNS. The J segment lost 4 bases and the V segment lost 7 bases, leaving 4 bases of the junction unmatched. This CDR3 reads CASTGTSGGEYNEQFF. In nucleotides, the CDR3 is TGTGCCAGCACCGGGACTAGCGGGGGGGAGTACAATGAGCAGTTCTTC. Full variable domain (missing parts from reference TRBV25-1 and TRBJ2-1): EADIYQTPRYLVIGTGKKITLECSQTMGHDKMYWYQQDPGMELHLIHYSYGVNSTEKGDLSSESTVSRIRTEHFPLTLESARPSHTSQYLCASTGTSGGEYNEQFFGPGTRLTVL.

J is TRBJ1-4 and V is TRBV7-9; 7 bases are shared with TRBD1. The CDR3 consists of 15 residues. The ends lost 1 base at V and 3 bases at J; junction bases unmatched: 2. Germline CDR1 is SEHNR and CDR2 is FQNEAQ (reference sequence). The CDR3 here is CASSLDTGANEKLFF. The CDR3 nucleotides are TGTGCCAGCAGCTTAGATACAGGGGCTAATGAAAAACTGTTTTTT.

The V gene is TRBV27, the J gene TRBJ2-1; D might be TRBD1 (6 bases). V lost 4 bases to trimming and J lost 5 bases, with 9 bases between them. Germline V gives CDR1 MNHEY, CDR2 SMNVEV (reference sequence). The CDR3 totals 13 residues. The CDR3 region is CASSSTGHNEQFF. CDR3 nucleotides: TGTGCCAGCAGTTCAACAGGGCACAATGAGCAGTTCTTC.

The CDR3 DNA sequence: TGTGCCAGCAGCCACTTTATAGGGAATACCTACGAGCAGTACTTC. Amino acids: CASSHFIGNTYEQYF. The rearrangement links TRBV4-2 to TRBJ2-7, with D uncertain. This CDR3 region has 15 residues. Germline V lookup: CDR1 LGHNA, CDR2 YNFKEQ. Trimming removed 3 bases from V and 2 bases from J, with 14 bases in between.

This chain joins TRBV5-1 and TRBJ1-1; D not certain. This CDR3 region has 15 residues. V shed 0 bases and J shed 3 bases, with 12 bases lying between them. From germline, CDR1 is SGHRS and CDR2 YFSETQ. CDR3 in amino acids: CASSLGWGEDTEAFF. The CDR3 bases are TGCGCCAGCAGCTTGGGTTGGGGAGAGGACACTGAAGCTTTCTTT. Supplemented by reference TRBV5-1 and TRBJ1-1, the full variable domain reads KAGVTQTPRYLIKTRGQQVTLSCSPISGHRSVSWYQQTPGQGLQFLFEYFSETQRNKGNFPGRFSGRQFSNSRSEMNVSTLELGDSALYLCASSLGWGEDTEAFFGQGTRLTVV.

The rearrangement joins TRBV9 to TRBJ2-7; TRBD2 agrees at 10 bases. Germline V gene sequence: CDR1 SGDLS, CDR2 YYNGEE. The CDR3 runs to 15 residues. The J segment lost 3 bases and the V segment lost 0 bases, leaving 3 bases of the junction unmatched. CDR3 sequence reads: CASSVASSGGYEQYF. The CDR3 coding sequence is TGTGCCAGCAGCGTAGCGTCTAGCGGGGGCTACGAGCAGTACTTC.

The CDR3 region has the DNA TGTGCCAGCAGCGTATTCGGGGAGAGGGGCTCTGGAAACACCATATATTTT. Translating gives CASSVFGERGSGNTIYF. This chain links TRBV9 with TRBJ1-3, with D possibly being TRBD1 (5 bases). The germline V and J ends were trimmed by 1 base and 0 bases, with 14 bases remaining between them. Germline CDR1 is SGDLS and CDR2 is YYNGEE. This CDR3 is 17 amino acids long.

The J gene is TRBJ1-3, the V gene TRBV19; 8 bases are a match to TRBD1. The CDR3 is made up of 16 amino acids. The germline CDR1 and CDR2 sequences are LNHDA and SQIVND (reference sequence). J was trimmed by 7 bases and V by 5 bases; bases with no gene match: 13. CDR3 nucleotides: TGTGCCAGTAGTCCGTTGTATGGCAGGGGGCTGAACACCATATATTTT. It translates to CASSPLYGRGLNTIYF.

The chain links TRBV10-3 to TRBJ2-5; TRBD1 matches 7 bases. The trim removed 5 bases at V and 3 bases at J, leaving 6 bases unmatched. Germline V gene data show CDR1 as ENHRY and CDR2 as SYGVKD. The CDR3 is 14 residues long. The CDR3 DNA follows: TGTGCCATCAGTACCACAGGGGACAAAGAGACCCAGTACTTC. Protein sequence: CAISTTGDKETQYF.

V is TRBV10-3 and J is TRBJ2-1; 7 bases agree with TRBD2. Looked up from germline, CDR1 is ENHRY and CDR2 is SYGVKD. The CDR3 length is 17 residues. V was clipped by 1 base and J by 8 bases; unmatched bases: 14. The CDR3 loop is CAISELEGGADVDEQFF. DNA of the CDR3: TGTGCCATCAGTGAGTTGGAGGGAGGGGCCGATGTCGATGAGCAGTTCTTC.